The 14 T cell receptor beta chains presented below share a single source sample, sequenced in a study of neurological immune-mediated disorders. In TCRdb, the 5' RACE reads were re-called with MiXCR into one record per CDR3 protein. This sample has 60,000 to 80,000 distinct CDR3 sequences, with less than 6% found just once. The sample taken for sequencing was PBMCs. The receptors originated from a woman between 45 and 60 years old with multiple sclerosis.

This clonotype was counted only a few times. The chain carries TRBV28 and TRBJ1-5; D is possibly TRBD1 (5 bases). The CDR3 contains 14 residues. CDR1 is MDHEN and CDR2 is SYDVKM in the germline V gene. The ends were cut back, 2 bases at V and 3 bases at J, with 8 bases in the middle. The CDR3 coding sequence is TGTGCCAGCAGTTTAGAACAGGTCAATCAGCCCCAGCATTTT. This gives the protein CASSLEQVNQPQHF.

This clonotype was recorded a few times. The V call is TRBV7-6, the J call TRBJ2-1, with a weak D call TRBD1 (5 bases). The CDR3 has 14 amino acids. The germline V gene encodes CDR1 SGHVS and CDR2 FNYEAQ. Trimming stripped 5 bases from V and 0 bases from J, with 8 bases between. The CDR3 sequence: CASSLTGSYNEQFF. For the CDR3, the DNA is TGTGCCAGCAGCCTCACAGGCTCCTACAATGAGCAGTTCTTC.

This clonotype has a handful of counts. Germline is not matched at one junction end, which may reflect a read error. CDR3 amino acids: CASSSPGLAQDATVELFF. CDR3 bases: TGTGCCAGCAGTTCTCCGGGACTAGCGCAAGATGCCACCGTGGAGCTGTTTTTT. The chain uses TRBV6-5 and TRBJ2-2; 10 bases align to TRBD2. The CDR3 spans 18 residues. Germline V CDR1 and CDR2: MNHEY, SVGAGI.

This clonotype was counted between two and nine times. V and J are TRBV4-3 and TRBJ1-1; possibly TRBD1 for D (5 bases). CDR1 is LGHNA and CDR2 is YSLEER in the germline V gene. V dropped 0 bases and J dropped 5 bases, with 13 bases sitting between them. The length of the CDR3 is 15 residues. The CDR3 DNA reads TGCGCCAGCAGCCAAGACCGGGGGGGTAGTACTGAAGCTTTCTTT. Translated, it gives CASSQDRGGSTEAFF.

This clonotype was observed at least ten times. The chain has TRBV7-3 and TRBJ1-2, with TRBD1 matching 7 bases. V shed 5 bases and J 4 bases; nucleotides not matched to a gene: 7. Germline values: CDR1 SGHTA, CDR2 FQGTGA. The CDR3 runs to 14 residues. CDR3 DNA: TGTGCCAGCAGCCCAGGGTGGGACAGCTATGGCTACACCTTC. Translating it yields CASSPGWDSYGYTF.

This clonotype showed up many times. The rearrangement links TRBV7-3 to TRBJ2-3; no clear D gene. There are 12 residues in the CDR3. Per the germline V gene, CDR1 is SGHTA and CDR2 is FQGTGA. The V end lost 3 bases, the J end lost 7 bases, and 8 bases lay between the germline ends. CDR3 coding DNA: TGTGCCAGCAGCTTGGACGATTATACGCAGTATTTT. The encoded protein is CASSLDDYTQYF.

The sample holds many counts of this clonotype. Here the CDR3 DNA reads TGCAGTGCTAGGAATCTAGCGGGGGGAGAGACCCAGTACTTC. This codes for CSARNLAGGETQYF. The chain is built from TRBV20-1 and TRBJ2-5, with 11 bases that match TRBD2. After removal of 3 bases from V and 4 bases from J, the junction contained 4 bases not matched to a gene. Looked up from germline, CDR1 is DFQATT and CDR2 is SNEGSKA (reference sequence). The CDR3 has 14 residues.

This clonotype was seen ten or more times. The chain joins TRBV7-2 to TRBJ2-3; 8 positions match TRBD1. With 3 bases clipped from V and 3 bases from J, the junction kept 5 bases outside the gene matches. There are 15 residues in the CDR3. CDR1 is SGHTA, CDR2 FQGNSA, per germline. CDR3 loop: CASSLQGAWTDTQYF. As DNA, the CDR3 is TGTGCCAGCAGCTTGCAGGGGGCCTGGACAGATACGCAGTATTTT.

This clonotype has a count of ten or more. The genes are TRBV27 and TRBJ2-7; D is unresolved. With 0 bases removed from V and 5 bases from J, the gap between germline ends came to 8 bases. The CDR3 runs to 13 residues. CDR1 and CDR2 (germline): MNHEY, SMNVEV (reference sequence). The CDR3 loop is CASSLSTVDEQYF. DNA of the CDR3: TGTGCCAGCAGTTTATCGACGGTCGACGAGCAGTACTTC.

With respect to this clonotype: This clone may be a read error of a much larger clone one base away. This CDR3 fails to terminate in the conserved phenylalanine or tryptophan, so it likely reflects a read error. The CDR3 DNA reads as TGTGCCAGCAGCGGGTGGGCGGGGGGCACAGATACGCAGTATTTG. Its translation: CASSGWAGGTDTQYL. The chain couples TRBV7-6 to TRBJ2-3; TRBD2 aligns across 7 bases. This CDR3 comprises 15 residues. V shed 5 bases, J shed 1 base, and the junction held 6 bases outside the gene matches. Germline V gene lookup returns CDR1 SGHVS and CDR2 FNYEAQ.

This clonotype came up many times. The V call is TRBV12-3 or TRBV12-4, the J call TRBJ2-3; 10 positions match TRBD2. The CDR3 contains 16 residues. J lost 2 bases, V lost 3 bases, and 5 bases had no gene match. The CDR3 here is CASSLSGGGYTDTQYF. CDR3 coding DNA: TGTGCCAGCAGTTTGAGCGGGGGGGGATACACAGATACGCAGTATTTT.

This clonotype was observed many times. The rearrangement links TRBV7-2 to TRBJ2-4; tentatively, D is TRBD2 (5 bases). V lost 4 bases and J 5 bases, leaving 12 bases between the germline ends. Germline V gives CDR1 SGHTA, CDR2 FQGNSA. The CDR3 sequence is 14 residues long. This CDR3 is CASSWGFGENIQYF. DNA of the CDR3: TGTGCCAGCAGCTGGGGATTCGGGGAAAACATTCAGTACTTC.

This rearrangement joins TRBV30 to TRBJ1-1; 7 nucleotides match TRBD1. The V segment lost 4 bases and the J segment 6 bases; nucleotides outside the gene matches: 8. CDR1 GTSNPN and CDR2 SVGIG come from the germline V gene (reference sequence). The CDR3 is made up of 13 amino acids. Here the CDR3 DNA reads TGTGCCTGGAAAAAGACAGGGACCCCTGAAGCTTTCTTT. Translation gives CAWKKTGTPEAFF.

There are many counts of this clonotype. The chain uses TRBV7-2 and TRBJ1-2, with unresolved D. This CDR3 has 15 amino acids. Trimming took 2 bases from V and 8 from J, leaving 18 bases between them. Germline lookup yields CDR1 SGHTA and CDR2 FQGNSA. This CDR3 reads CASSLSKHLNLGYTF. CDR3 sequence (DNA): TGTGCCAGCAGCTTATCTAAACACCTAAACTTAGGCTACACCTTC. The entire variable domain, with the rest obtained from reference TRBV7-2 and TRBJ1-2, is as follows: GAGVSQSPSNKVTEKGKDVELRCDPISGHTALYWYRQSLGQGLEFLIYFQGNSAPDKSGLPSDRFSAERTGGSVSTLTIQRTQQEDSAVYLCASSLSKHLNLGYTFGSGTRLTVV.